This TCR beta chain was sequenced in a study of blood T cell repertoires in COVID-19. Overall study: Sample material is recorded as cDNA or gDNA derived from T cells, B-cell-depleted T cells, or PBMCs.

Original analysis: Reference gene primer amplification in the assay estimated nucleated cell counts. The repertoire was sequenced with immunoSEQ multiplex PCR; TCRdb's copy has only in-frame clones and lacks some. From that table come the V and J calls and clone size; the DNA was used to work out D and trimming. The table lists roughly 150,000 clones, around 80% of them singletons, with less than 4.5% in the top ten. Germline V gives CDR1 SGHDN, CDR2 FVKESK. V shed 2 bases and J 3 bases; nucleotides not matched to a gene: 9. The length of the CDR3 is 18 residues. Sequencing was performed on peripheral blood. The chain employs TRBV14 and TRBJ2-2, with 10 bases matching TRBD1. This clonotype was obtained from a man aged 55 to 70 with acute or convalescent COVID-19. CDR3 coding DNA: TGTGCCAGCAGCCAACCACGACGGACAGGGGGTTACACCGGGGAGCTGTTTTTT. Translating gives CASSQPRRTGGYTGELFF.